This record looks at one T cell receptor (beta chain) sequence and its context. Its target is unknown. The CDR3 runs 12 residues. Germline trimming cut 7 bases from V and 4 bases from J; bases unmatched to any gene: 6. The V gene's germline CDR1 is SQVTM and CDR2 ANQGSEA. Unique molecular identifiers were attached to individual cDNA molecules. TCRdb fed the 5' RACE reads into MiXCR, producing one record per CDR3 protein. In the table there are approximately 84,000 distinct CDR3 sequences, roughly 13% of which are singletons. This sample is part of a study of early T cells in non-severe SARS-CoV-2 infection. Study-level information: From unsorted whole blood, bulk RNA was sequenced, and the chains remained unpaired. General study results and limits: Anti-spike CD8 responses were favored by VDJdb matching, which missed private and CD4 specificities.

This chain joins TRBV29-1 and TRBJ2-5; TRBD1 matches 7 bases. The source of this sequence is an adult who was a healthcare worker with PCR-confirmed SARS-CoV-2 infection or an uninfected control (not recorded which). The sample was whole blood. This CDR3 is CSARQGGETQYF. CDR3 nucleotides: TGCAGCGCAAGACAGGGTGGAGAGACCCAGTACTTC.